Listed here is a single TCR beta chain. This entry belongs to a study of blood T cell repertoires in COVID-19. About the study: Italy, Spain and the United States were the sources of the convalescent and acute COVID-19 samples. PBMCs, B-cell-depleted T cells, or T cells were the source of the cDNA or gDNA that made up the material.

Trimming cost V 4 bases and J 5 bases; bases outside gene matches: 8. The germline CDR1 and CDR2 sequences are SEHNR and FQNEAQ (reference sequence). CDR3 length: 15 residues. In the authors' methods: Estimated nucleated cell counts came from reference gene primer amplification. Sequencing was performed with immunoSEQ multiplex PCR; in TCRdb, only in-frame clones are kept and a portion is missing. The V and J calls and clone size were taken over from that table, and D and trimming were inferred from the DNA. The table records over 110,000 clones, about 91% of them present only once. The chain joins TRBV7-9 to TRBJ2-3, with TRBD2 matching over 8 bases. The sample taken for sequencing was peripheral blood. The receptor comes from a human donor in a cohort sampled during active COVID-19. The CDR3 protein is CASSSGAGAKDTQYF. The CDR3 DNA follows: TGTGCCAGCAGCTCAGGAGCGGGGGCGAAAGATACGCAGTATTTT. Drawing the rest from reference TRBV7-9 and TRBJ2-3, the complete variable domain is DTGVSQNPRHKITKRGQNVTFRCDPISEHNRLYWYRQTLGQGPEFLTYFQNEAQLEKSRLLSDRFSAERPKGSFSTLEIQRTEQGDSAMYLCASSSGAGAKDTQYFGPGTRLTVL.